The clone carrying this T cell receptor (beta chain) was seen a single time. V lost 7 bases and J lost 7, with 17 bases in between. Germline V gene lookup returns CDR1 SGDLS and CDR2 YYNGEE. The CDR3 has 14 residues. The record originates from a study of technical replicates of blood from several donors. Sequencing was performed with immunoSEQ multiplex PCR; in TCRdb, only in-frame clones are kept and a portion is missing. The repertoire holds about 54,000 clones, with 94% as singletons. The clonotype comes from a human donor in good health. The chain joins TRBV9 to TRBJ2-2; D remains ambiguous. What was sequenced was T cells isolated from PBMCs. The CDR3 loop reads CASCEGVLGGELFF. The DNA for the CDR3 is TGTGCCAGCTGCGAAGGAGTATTGGGCGGGGAGCTGTTTTTT.